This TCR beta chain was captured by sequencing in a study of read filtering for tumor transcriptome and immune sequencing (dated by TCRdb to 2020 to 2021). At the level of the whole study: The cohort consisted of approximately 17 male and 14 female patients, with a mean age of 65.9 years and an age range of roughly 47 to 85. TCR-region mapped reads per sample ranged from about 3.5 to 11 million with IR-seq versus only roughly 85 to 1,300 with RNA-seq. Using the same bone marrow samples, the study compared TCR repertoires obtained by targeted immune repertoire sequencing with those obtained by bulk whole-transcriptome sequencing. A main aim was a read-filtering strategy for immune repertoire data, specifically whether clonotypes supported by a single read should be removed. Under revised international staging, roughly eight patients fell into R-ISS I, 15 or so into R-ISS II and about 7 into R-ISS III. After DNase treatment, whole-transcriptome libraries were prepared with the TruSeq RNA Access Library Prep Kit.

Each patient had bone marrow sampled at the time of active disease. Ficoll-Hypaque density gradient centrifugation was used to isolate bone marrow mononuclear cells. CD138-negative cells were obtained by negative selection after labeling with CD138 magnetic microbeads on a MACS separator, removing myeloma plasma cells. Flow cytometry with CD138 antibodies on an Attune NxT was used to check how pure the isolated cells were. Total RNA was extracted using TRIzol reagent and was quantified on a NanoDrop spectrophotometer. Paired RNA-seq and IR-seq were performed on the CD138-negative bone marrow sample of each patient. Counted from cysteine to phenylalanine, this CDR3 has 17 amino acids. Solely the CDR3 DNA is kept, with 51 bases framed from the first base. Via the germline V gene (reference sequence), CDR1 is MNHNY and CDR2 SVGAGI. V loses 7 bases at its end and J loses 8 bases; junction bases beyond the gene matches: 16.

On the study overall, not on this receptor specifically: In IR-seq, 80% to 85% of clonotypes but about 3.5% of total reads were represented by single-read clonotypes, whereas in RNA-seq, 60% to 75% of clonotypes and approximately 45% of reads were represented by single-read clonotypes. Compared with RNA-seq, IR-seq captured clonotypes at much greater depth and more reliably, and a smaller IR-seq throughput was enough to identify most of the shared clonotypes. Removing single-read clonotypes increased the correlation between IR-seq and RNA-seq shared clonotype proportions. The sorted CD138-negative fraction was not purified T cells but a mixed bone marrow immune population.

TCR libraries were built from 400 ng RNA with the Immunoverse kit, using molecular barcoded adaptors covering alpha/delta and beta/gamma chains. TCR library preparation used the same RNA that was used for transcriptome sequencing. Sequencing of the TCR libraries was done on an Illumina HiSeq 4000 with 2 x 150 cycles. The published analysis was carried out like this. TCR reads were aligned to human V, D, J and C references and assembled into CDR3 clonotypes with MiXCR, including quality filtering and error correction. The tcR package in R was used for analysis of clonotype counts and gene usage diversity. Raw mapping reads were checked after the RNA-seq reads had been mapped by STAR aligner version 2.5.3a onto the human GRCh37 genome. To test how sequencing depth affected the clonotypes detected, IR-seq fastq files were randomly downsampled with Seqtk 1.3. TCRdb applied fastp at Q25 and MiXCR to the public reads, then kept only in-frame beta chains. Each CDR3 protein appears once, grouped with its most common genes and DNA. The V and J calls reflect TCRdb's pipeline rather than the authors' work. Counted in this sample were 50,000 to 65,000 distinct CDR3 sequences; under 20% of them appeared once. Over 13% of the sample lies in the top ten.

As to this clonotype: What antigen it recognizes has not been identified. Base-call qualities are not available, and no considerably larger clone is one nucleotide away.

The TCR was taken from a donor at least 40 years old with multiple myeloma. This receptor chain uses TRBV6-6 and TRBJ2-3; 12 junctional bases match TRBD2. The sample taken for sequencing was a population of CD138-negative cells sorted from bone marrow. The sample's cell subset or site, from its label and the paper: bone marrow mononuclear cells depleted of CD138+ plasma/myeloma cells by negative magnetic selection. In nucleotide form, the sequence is TGTGCCAGCACTTTCCACCCCGGACTAGCGGGGAGAGGTACGCAGTATTTT. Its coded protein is CASTFHPGLAGRGTQYF.